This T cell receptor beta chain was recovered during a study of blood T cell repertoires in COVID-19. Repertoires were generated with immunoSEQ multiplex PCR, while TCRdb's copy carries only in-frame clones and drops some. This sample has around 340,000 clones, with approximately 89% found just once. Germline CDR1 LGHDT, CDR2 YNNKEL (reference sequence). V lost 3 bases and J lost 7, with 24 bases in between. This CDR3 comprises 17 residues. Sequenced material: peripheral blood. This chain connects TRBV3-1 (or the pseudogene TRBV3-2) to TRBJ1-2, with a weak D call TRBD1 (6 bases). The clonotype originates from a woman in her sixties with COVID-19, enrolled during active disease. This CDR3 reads CASSQPPLSGARGGYTF. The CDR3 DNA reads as TGTGCCAGCAGCCAGCCCCCCCTTTCAGGGGCCAGAGGTGGCTACACCTTC.